This T cell receptor (beta chain) was found in a study of blood T cell repertoires in COVID-19. The CDR3 has 13 amino acids. Losses at the gene ends were 5 bases for V and 5 bases for J; bases not matched to a gene: 2. CDR1 is LNHDA, CDR2 SQIVND, per germline (reference sequence). This clone was picked up one time. Using immunoSEQ multiplex PCR, the repertoire was profiled, and TCRdb retains in-frame clones only, with some absent. The sample has 150,000 to 200,000 clones; more than 80% are singletons. This chain uses TRBV19 with TRBJ1-5; 8 nucleotides match TRBD1. The sample taken for sequencing was PBMCs or T cells enriched from blood (not recorded which). The receptor comes from a woman younger than 30 who had recovered from COVID-19. The CDR3 nucleotides are TGTGCCAGTAGTTCGGACAGGGATCAGCCCCAGCATTTT. This codes for CASSSDRDQPQHF. The whole variable domain, filled in from reference TRBV19 and TRBJ1-5, reads DGGITQSPKYLFRKEGQNVTLSCEQNLNHDAMYWYRQDPGQGLRLIYYSQIVNDFQKGDIAEGYSVSREKKESFPLTVTSAQKNPTAFYLCASSSDRDQPQHFGDGTRLSIL.